One and the same sample provided the 9 T cell receptor beta chains below, sequenced in a study of blood T cell repertoires in COVID-19. Here immunoSEQ multiplex PCR was the method, and the copy in TCRdb shows in-frame clones only, minus some. The repertoire holds about 210,000 clones, with approximately 90% as singletons. What was sequenced was peripheral blood. These receptors were collected from a woman in her thirties or forties with acute or convalescent COVID-19.

The V gene is TRBV6-2 or TRBV6-3, the J gene TRBJ1-5, with no clear D. V was pared by 0 bases and J by 4 bases, with 10 bases between. The CDR3 runs 15 residues. Per the germline V gene, CDR1 is MNHEY and CDR2 is SVGEGT. The CDR3 region has the DNA TGTGCCAGCAGTTACTCGCAGAGGGAGAATCAGCCCCAGCATTTT. Translated: CASSYSQRENQPQHF.

The J gene is TRBJ1-2, the V gene TRBV24-1; tentatively, D is TRBD1 (5 bases). This CDR3 contains 13 residues. Looked up from germline, CDR1 is KGHDR and CDR2 is SFDVKD. Trimming took off 4 bases at V and 6 bases at J, with 11 bases between the two ends. In nucleotides, the CDR3 is TGTGCCACCAGTGACCGGGGGGTTGATGGCTACACCTTC. Protein: CATSDRGVDGYTF.

This chain uses TRBV6-5 with TRBJ2-5; maybe TRBD2 (6 bases). V gave up 4 bases and J gave up 4 bases, with 10 bases separating them. The germline V gene encodes CDR1 MNHEY and CDR2 SVGAGI. The CDR3 runs to 13 residues. In nucleotides, the CDR3 is TGTGCCAGCAGTTCTCCGGAGGGAGAGACCCAGTACTTC. This sequence encodes CASSSPEGETQYF.

This rearrangement joins TRBV4-1 to TRBJ1-3; D remains ambiguous. The germline CDR1 and CDR2 sequences are MGHRA and YSYEKL. The CDR3 sequence is 17 residues long. The germline V and J ends were trimmed by 2 bases and 0 bases, with 14 bases remaining between them. CDR3 nucleotides: TGCGCCAGCAGCCAACCCTTCGTGTGGAGCTCTGGAAACACCATATATTTT. Translating gives CASSQPFVWSSGNTIYF.

This chain joins TRBV2 and TRBJ2-3; D might be TRBD2 (5 bases). The CDR3 is made up of 13 amino acids. V was clipped by 4 bases and J by 9 bases, with 14 bases between them. Germline V gene data show CDR1 as SNHLY and CDR2 as FYNNEI. The CDR3 sequence is CASSVDGVLTQYF. CDR3 nucleotides: TGTGCCAGCAGTGTGGACGGGGTTTTAACGCAGTATTTT.

CDR3 sequence: CASSITAGGKYEQYV. CDR3 coding DNA: TGTGCCAGTAGTATTACGGCGGGGGGGAAATACGAGCAGTACGTC. The chain couples TRBV19 to TRBJ2-7; 9 nucleotides align to TRBD2. The CDR3 has 15 amino acids. In germline, CDR1 is LNHDA, CDR2 SQIVND (reference sequence). The trim removed 3 bases at V and 4 bases at J, leaving 7 bases unmatched.

This clone was detected a few times. The chain is built from TRBV4-1 and TRBJ1-5, with D tentatively TRBD1 (5 bases). Germline loops: CDR1 MGHRA, CDR2 YSYEKL. CDR3 size: 20 residues. Trimming pared 4 bases from V and 0 bases from J, leaving 25 bases between. The CDR3 here is CASSPSLGAGTAYSNQPQHF. The CDR3 DNA reads as TGCGCCAGCAGCCCTTCGCTAGGGGCAGGGACTGCCTATAGCAATCAGCCCCAGCATTTT.

This chain connects TRBV3-1 (or the pseudogene TRBV3-2) to TRBJ1-6; D call uncertain. The V end lost 0 bases, the J end lost 6 bases, and 3 bases lay between the germline ends. Germline-derived CDR1 and CDR2 are LGHDT and YNNKEL (reference sequence). The CDR3 covers 13 residues. The CDR3 spells CASSQDSNSPLHF. The CDR3 nucleotides read TGTGCCAGCAGCCAAGACAGTAATTCACCCCTCCACTTT.

The chain has TRBV18 and TRBJ1-2; TRBD1 matches at 9 bases. This CDR3 region has 14 residues. V lost 3 bases, J lost 4 bases, and 3 bases stayed unmatched. Per germline, CDR1 KGHSH and CDR2 LQKENI. This chain's CDR3 is CASSPDRGSYGYTF. CDR3 DNA sequence: TGTGCCAGCTCACCGGACAGGGGCTCCTATGGCTACACCTTC.